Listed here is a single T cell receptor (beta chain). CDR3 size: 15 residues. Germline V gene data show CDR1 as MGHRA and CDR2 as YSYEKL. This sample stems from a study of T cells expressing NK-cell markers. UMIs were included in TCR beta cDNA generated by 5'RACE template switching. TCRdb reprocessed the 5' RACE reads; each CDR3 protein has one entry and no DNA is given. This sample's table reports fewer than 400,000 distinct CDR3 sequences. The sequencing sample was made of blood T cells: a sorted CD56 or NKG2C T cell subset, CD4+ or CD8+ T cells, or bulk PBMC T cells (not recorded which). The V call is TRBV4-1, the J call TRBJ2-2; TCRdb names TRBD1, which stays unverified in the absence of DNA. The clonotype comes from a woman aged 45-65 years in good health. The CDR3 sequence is CASRGQNANTGELFF.